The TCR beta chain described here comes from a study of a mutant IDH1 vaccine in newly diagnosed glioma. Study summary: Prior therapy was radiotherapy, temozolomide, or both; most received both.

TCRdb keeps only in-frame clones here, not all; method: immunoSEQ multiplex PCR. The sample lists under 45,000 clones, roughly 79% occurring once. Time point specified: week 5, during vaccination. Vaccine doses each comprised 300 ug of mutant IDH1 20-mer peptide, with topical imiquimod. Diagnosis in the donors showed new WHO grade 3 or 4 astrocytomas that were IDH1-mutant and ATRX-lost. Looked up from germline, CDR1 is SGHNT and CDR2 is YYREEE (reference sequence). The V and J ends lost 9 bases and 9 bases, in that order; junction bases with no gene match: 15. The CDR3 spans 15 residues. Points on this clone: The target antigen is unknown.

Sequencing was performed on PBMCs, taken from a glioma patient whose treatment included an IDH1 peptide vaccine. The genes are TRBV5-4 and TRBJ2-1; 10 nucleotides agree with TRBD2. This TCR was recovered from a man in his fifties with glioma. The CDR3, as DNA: TGTGCCACCCACCGAGGACTAGCGGCCTCGGGTGAGCAGTTCTTC. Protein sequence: CATHRGLAASGEQFF.